This T cell receptor (beta chain) stems from a study of T-cell reconstitution after alpha-beta-depleted transplantation in children. Study-wide results and caveats: A year post-transplant, T-cell counts and diversity derived mostly from newly produced T cells. Certain patients had high TCRbeta diversity at day 60, and it came from recipient T cells and thymic progenitors that survived. By about two months after transplant, alpha-beta T cells reportedly arose from several hundred graft clones that had expanded.

This clonotype has only one observation. Its specificity is unknown. Germline values: CDR1 MGHDK, CDR2 SYGVNS. This CDR3 region has 15 residues. Trimming removed 2 bases from V and 6 bases from J, with 14 bases in between. Unique molecular identifiers were incorporated when the TCRbeta library was constructed. TCRdb itself ran the PCR reads through MiXCR, one entry per CDR3 protein. The table includes 500,000 to 650,000 distinct CDR3 sequences, around 13% detected once. The input for sequencing was PBMCs, mostly from graft donor cells, taken 360 days after TCRalphabeta/CD19-depleted stem cell transplant. V gene TRBV25-1 combines with J gene TRBJ2-1, with D perhaps matching TRBD1 (5 bases). The sequence was obtained from a male patient younger than 18 who had a stem cell transplant for acute myeloid leukemia, so the T cells may come from the graft donor. CDR3 region: CASSEDGGRANEQFF. The DNA for the CDR3 is TGTGCCAGCAGTGAAGACGGCGGCAGGGCCAATGAGCAGTTCTTC.